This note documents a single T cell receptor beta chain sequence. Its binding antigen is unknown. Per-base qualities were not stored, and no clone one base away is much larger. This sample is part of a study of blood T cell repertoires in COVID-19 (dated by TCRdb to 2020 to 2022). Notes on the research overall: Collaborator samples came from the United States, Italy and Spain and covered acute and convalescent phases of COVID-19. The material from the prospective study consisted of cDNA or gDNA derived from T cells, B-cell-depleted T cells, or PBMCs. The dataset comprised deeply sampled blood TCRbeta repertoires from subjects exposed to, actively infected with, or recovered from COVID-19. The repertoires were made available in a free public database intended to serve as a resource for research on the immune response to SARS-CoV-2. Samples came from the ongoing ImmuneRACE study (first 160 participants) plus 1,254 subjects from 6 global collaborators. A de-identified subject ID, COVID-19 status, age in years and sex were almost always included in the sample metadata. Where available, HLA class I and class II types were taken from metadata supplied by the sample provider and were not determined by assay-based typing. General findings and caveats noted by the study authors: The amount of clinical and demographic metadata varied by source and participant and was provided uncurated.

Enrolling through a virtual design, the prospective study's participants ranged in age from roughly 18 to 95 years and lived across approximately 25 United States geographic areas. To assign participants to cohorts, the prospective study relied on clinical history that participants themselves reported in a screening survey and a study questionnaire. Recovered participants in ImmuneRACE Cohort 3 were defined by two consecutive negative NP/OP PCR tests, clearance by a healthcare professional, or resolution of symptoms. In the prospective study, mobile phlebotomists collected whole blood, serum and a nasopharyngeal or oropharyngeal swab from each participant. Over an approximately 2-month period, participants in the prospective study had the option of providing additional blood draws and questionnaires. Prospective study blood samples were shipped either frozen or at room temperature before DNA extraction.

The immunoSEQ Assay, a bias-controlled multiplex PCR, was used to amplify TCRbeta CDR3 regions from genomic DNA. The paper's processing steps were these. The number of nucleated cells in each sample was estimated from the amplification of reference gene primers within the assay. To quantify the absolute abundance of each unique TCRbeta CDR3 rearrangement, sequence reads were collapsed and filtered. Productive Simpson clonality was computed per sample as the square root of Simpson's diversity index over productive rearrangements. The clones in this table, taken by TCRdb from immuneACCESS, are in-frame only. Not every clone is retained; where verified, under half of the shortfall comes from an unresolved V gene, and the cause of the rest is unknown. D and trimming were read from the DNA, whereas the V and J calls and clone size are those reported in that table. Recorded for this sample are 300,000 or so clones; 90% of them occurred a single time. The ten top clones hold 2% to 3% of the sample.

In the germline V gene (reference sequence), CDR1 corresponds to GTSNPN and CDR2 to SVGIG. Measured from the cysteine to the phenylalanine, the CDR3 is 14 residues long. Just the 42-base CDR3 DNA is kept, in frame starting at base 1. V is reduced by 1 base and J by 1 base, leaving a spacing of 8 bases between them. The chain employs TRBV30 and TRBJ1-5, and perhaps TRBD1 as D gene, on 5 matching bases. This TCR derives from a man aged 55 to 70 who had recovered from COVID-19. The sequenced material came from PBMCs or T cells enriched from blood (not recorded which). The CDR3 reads CAWSGRGSNQPQHF. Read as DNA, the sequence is TGTGCCTGGAGTGGACGGGGGAGCAATCAGCCCCAGCATTTT.